This entry lists 5 T cell receptor beta chains sequenced from one sample in a study of response to subunit inactivated influenza vaccine. In TCRdb, the RT-PCR reads were re-called with MiXCR into one record per CDR3 protein. The sample has 500,000 to 550,000 distinct CDR3 sequences; roughly 23% are singletons. This same sample was also taken into another study, of T cells expressing NK-cell markers. That study adds: The cDNA for TCR beta came from 5'RACE template switching with UMIs.

This specimen was CD4+ T cells sorted from PBMCs, taken approximately 12 days after vaccination. The source is a man aged 45-60 years who received an inactivated influenza vaccine.

This clonotype has just a few counts. The CDR3 protein is CASSFRDPYGELFF. DNA for the CDR3: TGTGCCAGCAGCTTCCGGGACCCATACGGGGAGCTGTTTTTT. The chain carries TRBV7-9 and TRBJ2-2; the D gene could be TRBD1 or TRBD2 (5 bases each). V was clipped by 3 bases and J by 7 bases, with 12 bases between them. The CDR3 has 14 amino acids. CDR1 and CDR2 (germline): SEHNR, FQNEAQ (reference sequence).

This clonotype was picked up many times. The chain employs TRBV4-2 and TRBJ1-1; no definite D call. Germline CDR1 and CDR2: LGHNA and YNFKEQ. This CDR3 region has 14 residues. V was cut by 0 bases and J by 4 bases, with 9 bases left in between. This CDR3 is CASSQDRRFTEAFF. CDR3 in DNA: TGTGCCAGCAGCCAAGATCGGCGGTTCACTGAAGCTTTCTTT.

This clonotype has only a few counts. The chain is built from TRBV28 and TRBJ1-3; no definite D call. With 3 bases removed from V and 4 bases from J, the gap between germline ends came to 10 bases. The CDR3 runs to 14 residues. Germline V gene sequence: CDR1 MDHEN, CDR2 SYDVKM. The DNA of the CDR3 is TGTGCCAGCAGTTTCTACTTCTCCGGAAACACCATATATTTT. It specifies CASSFYFSGNTIYF.

The chain is built from TRBV4-2 and TRBJ2-3; 11 bases are shared with TRBD2. The germline gives CDR1 LGHNA, CDR2 YNFKEQ. The CDR3 spans 19 residues. After removal of 4 bases from V and 6 bases from J, the junction contained 18 bases not matched to a gene. The CDR3 DNA sequence: TGTGCCAGCAGCCCAGGAGTAGCGGGAGGGCCAAAACGGGGGGATACGCAGTATTTT. It is translated as CASSPGVAGGPKRGDTQYF.

This clonotype occurred a few times. V gene TRBV6-2 or TRBV6-3 combines with J gene TRBJ2-5; D is unclear. Germline V gene lookup returns CDR1 MNHEY and CDR2 SVGEGT. The CDR3 totals 11 residues. Trimming pared 6 bases from V and 10 bases from J, leaving 12 bases between. Here the CDR3 reads CASSPSVVQYF. The CDR3 DNA sequence: TGTGCCAGCAGCCCGTCGGTTGTCCAGTACTTC.